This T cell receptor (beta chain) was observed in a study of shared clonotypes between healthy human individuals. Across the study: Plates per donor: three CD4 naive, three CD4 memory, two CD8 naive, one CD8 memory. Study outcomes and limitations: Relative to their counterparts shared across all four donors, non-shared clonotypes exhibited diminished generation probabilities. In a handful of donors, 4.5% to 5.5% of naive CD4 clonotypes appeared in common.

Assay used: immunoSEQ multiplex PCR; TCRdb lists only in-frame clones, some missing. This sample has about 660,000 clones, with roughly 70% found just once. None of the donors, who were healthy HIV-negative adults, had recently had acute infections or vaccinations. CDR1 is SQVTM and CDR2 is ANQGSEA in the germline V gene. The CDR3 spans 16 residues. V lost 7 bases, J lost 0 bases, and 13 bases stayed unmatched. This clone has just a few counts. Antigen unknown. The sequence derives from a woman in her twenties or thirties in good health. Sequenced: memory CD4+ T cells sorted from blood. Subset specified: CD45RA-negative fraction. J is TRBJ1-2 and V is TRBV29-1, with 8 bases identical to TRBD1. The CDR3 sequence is CSGRKDQGAANYGYTF. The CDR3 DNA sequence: TGCAGCGGGAGAAAGGACCAGGGGGCGGCTAACTATGGCTACACCTTC. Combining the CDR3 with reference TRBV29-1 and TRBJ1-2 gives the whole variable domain SAVISQKPSRDICQRGTSLTIQCQVDSQVTMMFWYRQQPGQSLTLIATANQGSEATYESGFVIDKFPISRPNLTFSTLTVSNMSPEDSSIYLCSGRKDQGAANYGYTFGSGTRLTVV.